What follows is one T cell receptor beta chain and its context. This same CDR3 is encoded by further DNA sequences in the sample. The data were obtained in a study of cytomegalovirus exposure and HLA in healthy donors. This PCR relied on a set of 60 Vbeta primers and 13 Jbeta primers. Sequencing used immunoSEQ multiplex PCR; TCRdb keeps in-frame clones, though not all of them. The sample includes roughly 200,000 clones, 78% seen only once; the top ten take approximately 2.9%. The CDR3 spans 14 residues. Trimming removed 10 bases from V and 1 base from J; junction bases left unmatched: 9. Germline CDR1 and CDR2: MDHEN and SYDVKM.

This chain links TRBV28 with TRBJ2-7, with TRBD1 matching 8 bases. Source material: PBMCs. The source of this sequence is a female donor in good health and CMV-seronegative. The chain's CDR3 is CATRVQGESYEQYF. CDR3 bases: TGTGCCACCAGGGTACAGGGGGAATCCTACGAGCAGTACTTC.